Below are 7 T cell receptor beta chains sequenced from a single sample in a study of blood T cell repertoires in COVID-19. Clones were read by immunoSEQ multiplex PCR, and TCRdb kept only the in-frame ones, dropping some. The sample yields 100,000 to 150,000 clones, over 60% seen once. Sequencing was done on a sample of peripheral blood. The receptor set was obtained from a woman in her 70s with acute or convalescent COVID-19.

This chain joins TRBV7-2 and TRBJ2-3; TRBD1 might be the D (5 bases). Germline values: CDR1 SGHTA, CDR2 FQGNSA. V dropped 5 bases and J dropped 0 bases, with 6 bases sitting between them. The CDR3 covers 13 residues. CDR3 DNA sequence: TGTGCCAGCAGCACAGGAAGCACAGATACGCAGTATTTT. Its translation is CASSTGSTDTQYF.

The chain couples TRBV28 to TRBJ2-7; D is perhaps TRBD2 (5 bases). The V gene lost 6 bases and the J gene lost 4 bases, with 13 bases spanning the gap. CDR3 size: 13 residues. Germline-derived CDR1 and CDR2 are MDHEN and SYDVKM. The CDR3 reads CASSRASGYEQYF. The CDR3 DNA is TGTGCCAGCAGCCGGGCCAGCGGATACGAGCAGTACTTC.

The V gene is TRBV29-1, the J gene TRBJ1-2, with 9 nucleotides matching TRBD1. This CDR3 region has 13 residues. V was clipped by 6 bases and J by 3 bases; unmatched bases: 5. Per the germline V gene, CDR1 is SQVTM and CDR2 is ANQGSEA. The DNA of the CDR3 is TGCAGCGTCGACGGACAGGGGTACTATGGCTACACCTTC. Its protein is CSVDGQGYYGYTF. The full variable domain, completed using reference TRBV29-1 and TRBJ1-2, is SAVISQKPSRDICQRGTSLTIQCQVDSQVTMMFWYRQQPGQSLTLIATANQGSEATYESGFVIDKFPISRPNLTFSTLTVSNMSPEDSSIYLCSVDGQGYYGYTFGSGTRLTVV.

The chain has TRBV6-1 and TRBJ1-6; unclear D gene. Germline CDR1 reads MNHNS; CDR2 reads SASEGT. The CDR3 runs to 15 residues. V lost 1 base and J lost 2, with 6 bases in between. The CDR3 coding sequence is TGTGCCAGCAGTGAAGGAACGGCCTATAATTCACCCCTCCACTTT. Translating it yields CASSEGTAYNSPLHF.

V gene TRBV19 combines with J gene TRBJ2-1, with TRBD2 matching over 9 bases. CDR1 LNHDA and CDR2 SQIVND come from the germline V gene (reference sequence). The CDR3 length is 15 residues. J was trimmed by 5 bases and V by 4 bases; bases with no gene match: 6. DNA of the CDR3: TGTGCCAGTAGTACACGACTAGCGGCTCACAATGAGCAGTTCTTC. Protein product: CASSTRLAAHNEQFF.

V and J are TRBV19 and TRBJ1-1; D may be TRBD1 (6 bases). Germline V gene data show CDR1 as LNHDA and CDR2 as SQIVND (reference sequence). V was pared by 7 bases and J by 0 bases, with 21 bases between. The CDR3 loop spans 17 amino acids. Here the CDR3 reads CASKGGQKAHMNTEAFF. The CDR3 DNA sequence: TGTGCCAGTAAGGGCGGACAGAAGGCTCACATGAACACTGAAGCTTTCTTT.

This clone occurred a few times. This CDR3 is CASSLVSSAVYSNQPQHF. The DNA for the CDR3 is TGTGCCAGCAGCTTAGTATCTTCGGCGGTCTATAGCAATCAGCCCCAGCATTTT. This chain links TRBV7-6 with TRBJ1-5; D is unresolved. V was cut by 1 base and J by 0 bases, with 16 bases left in between. Germline assignment: CDR1 SGHVS and CDR2 FNYEAQ. This CDR3 comprises 18 residues. Full variable domain (outside the CDR3, taken from reference TRBV7-6 and TRBJ1-5): GAGVSQSPRYKVTKRGQDVALRCDPISGHVSLYWYRQALGQGPEFLTYFNYEAQQDKSGLPNDRFSAERPEGSISTLTIQRTEQRDSAMYRCASSLVSSAVYSNQPQHFGDGTRLSIL.